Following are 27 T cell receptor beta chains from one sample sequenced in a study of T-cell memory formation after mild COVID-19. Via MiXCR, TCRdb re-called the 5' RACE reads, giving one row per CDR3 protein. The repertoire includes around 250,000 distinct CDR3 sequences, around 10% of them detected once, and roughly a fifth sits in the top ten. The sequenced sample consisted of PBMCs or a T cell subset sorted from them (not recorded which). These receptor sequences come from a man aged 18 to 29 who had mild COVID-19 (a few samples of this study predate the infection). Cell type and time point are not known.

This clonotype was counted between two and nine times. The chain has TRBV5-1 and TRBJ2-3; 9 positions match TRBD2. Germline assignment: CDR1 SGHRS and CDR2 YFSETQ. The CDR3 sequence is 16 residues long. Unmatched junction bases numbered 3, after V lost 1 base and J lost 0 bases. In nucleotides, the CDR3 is TGCGCCAGCAGCTTGAGGAGCGGGGGGAGCACAGATACGCAGTATTTT. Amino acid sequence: CASSLRSGGSTDTQYF.

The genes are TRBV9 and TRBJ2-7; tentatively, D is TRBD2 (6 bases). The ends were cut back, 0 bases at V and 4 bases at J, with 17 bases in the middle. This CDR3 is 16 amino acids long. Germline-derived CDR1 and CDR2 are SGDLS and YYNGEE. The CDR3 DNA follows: TGTGCCAGCAGCGTAGAGGCGGGGTCCCCCGGGTACGAGCAGTACTTC. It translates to CASSVEAGSPGYEQYF. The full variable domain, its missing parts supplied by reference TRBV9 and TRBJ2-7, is DSGVTQTPKHLITATGQRVTLRCSPRSGDLSVYWYQQSLDQGLQFLIQYYNGEERAKGNILERFSAQQFPDLHSELNLSSLELGDSALYFCASSVEAGSPGYEQYFGPGTRLTVT.

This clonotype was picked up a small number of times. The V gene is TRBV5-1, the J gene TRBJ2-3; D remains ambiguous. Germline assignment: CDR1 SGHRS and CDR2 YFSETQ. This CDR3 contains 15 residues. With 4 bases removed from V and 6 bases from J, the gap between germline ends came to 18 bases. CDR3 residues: CASSTDPSGLDTQYF. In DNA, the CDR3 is TGCGCCAGCAGCACGGACCCCTCAGGCCTGGATACGCAGTATTTT.

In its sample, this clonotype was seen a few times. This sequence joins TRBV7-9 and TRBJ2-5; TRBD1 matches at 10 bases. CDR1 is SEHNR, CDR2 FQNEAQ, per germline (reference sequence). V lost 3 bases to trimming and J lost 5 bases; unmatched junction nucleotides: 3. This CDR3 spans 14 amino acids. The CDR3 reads CASSLTGGVETQYF. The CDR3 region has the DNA TGTGCCAGCAGCTTGACAGGGGGCGTGGAGACCCAGTACTTC.

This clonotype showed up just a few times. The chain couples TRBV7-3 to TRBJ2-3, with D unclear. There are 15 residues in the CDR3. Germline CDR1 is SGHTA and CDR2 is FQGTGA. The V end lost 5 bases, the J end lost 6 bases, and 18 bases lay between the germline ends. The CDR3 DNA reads TGTGCCAGCAGCGTAGAATCCGCAAGTGTGGATACGCAGTATTTT. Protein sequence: CASSVESASVDTQYF.

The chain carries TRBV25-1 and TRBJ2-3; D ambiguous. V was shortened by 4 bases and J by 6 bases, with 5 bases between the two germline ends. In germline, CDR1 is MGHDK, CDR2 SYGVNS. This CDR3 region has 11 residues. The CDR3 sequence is CASSVRDTQYF. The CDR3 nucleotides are TGTGCCAGCAGTGTACGGGATACGCAGTATTTT.

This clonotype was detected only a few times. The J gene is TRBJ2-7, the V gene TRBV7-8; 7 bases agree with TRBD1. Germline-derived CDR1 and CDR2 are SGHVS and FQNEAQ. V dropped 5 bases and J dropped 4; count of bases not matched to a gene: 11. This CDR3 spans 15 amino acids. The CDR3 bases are TGTGCCAGCAGCCCTGGTCGGGACAGACTTTACGAGCAGTACGTC. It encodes CASSPGRDRLYEQYV.

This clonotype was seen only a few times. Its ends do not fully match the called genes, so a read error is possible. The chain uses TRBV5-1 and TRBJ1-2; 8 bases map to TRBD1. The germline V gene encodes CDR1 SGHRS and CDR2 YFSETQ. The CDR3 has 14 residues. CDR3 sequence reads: CASTLMGQDYGYTF. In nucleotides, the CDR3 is TGCGCCAGCACCTTGATGGGACAGGACTATGGCTACACCTTC.

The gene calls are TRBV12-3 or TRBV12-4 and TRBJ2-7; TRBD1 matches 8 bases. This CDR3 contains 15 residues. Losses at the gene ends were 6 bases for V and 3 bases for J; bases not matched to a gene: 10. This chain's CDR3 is CASRRQGAGHYEQYF. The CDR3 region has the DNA TGTGCCAGCAGACGGCAGGGGGCAGGACACTACGAGCAGTACTTC.

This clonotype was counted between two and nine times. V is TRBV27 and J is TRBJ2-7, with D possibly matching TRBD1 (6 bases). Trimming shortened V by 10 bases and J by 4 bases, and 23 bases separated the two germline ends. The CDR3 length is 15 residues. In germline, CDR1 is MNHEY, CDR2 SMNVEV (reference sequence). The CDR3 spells CATLGLSGVGYEQYF. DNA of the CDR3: TGTGCCACCTTAGGCCTCTCAGGGGTAGGTTACGAGCAGTACTTC.

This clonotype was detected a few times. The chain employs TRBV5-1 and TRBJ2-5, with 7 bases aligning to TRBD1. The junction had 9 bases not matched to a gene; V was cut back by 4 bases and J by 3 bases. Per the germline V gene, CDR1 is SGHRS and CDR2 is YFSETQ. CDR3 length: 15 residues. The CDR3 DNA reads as TGCGCCAGCAGCGCAAATCCCGGGACAGAAGAGACCCAGTACTTC. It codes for CASSANPGTEETQYF.

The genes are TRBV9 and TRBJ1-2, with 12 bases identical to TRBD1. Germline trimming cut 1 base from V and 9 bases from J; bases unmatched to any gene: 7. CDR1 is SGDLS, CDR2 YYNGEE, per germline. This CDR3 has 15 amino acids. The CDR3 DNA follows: TGTGCCAGCAGCGTACCGGGACAGGGGGCGAGGAGCTACACCTTC. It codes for CASSVPGQGARSYTF.

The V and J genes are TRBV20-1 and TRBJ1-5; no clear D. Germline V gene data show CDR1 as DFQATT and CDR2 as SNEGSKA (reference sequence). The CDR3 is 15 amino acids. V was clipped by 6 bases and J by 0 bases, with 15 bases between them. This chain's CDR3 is CSAISGGVSNQPQHF. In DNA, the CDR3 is TGCAGTGCAATCTCTGGCGGGGTTAGCAATCAGCCCCAGCATTTT.

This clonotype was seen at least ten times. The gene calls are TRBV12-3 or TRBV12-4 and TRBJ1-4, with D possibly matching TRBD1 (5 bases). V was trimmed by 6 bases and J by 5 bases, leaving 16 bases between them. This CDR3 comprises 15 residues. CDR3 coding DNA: TGTGCCAGCAGACCCTACGGGGGGAGGAATGAAAAACTGTTTTTT. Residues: CASRPYGGRNEKLFF.

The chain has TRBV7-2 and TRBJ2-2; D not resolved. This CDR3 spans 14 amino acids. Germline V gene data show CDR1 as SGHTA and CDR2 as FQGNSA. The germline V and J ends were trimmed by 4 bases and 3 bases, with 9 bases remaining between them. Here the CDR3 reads CASSSRLYTGELFF. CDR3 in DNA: TGTGCCAGCAGCTCCCGACTGTACACCGGGGAGCTGTTTTTT. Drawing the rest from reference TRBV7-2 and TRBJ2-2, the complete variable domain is GAGVSQSPSNKVTEKGKDVELRCDPISGHTALYWYRQSLGQGLEFLIYFQGNSAPDKSGLPSDRFSAERTGGSVSTLTIQRTQQEDSAVYLCASSSRLYTGELFFGEGSRLTVL.

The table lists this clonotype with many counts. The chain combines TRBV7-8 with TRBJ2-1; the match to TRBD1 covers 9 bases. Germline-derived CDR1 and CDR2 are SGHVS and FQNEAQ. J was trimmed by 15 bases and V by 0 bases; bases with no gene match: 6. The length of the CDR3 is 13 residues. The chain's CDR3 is CASSLAVGQGPFF. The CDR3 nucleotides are TGTGCCAGCAGCTTAGCGGTTGGACAGGGGCCGTTCTTC.

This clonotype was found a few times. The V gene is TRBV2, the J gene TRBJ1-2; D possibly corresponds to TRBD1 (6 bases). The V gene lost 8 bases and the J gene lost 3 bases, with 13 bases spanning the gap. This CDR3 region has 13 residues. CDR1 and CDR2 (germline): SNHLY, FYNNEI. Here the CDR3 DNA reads TGTGCCAGCTGCTGGACAGACTACTATGGCTACACCTTC. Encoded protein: CASCWTDYYGYTF.

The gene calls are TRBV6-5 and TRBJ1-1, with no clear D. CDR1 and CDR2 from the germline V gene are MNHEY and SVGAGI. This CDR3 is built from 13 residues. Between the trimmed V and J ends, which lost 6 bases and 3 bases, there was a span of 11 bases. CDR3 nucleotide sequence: TGTGCCAGCAGGCAACCCAGGCACACTGAAGCTTTCTTT. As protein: CASRQPRHTEAFF.

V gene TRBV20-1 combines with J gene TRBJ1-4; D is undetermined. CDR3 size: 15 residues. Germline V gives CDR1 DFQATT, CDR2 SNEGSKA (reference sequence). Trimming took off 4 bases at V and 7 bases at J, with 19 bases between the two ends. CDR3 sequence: CSANQRRVGLEKLFF. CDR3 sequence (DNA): TGCAGTGCTAACCAGCGGAGGGTTGGCCTTGAAAAACTGTTTTTT.

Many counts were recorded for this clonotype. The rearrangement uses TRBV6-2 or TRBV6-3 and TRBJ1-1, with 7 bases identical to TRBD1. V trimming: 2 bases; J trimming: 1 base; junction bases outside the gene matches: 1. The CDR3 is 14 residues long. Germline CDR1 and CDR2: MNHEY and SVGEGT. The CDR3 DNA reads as TGTGCCAGCAGTTACGGGACAGAGAACACTGAAGCTTTCTTT. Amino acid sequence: CASSYGTENTEAFF.

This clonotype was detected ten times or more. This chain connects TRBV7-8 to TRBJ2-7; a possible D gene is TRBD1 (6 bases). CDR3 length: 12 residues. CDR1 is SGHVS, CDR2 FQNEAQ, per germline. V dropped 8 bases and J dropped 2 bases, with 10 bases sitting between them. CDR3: CASPKGAYEQYV. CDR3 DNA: TGTGCCAGCCCTAAGGGGGCCTACGAGCAGTACGTC.

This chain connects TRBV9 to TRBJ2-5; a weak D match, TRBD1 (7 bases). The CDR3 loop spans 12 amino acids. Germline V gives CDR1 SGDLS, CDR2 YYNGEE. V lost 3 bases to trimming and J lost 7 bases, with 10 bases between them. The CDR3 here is CASSAQGGTQYF. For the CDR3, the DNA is TGTGCCAGCAGCGCCCAGGGGGGGACCCAGTACTTC.

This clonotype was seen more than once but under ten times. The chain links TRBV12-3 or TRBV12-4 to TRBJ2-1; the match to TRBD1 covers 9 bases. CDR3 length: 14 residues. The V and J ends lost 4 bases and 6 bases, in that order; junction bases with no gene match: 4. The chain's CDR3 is CASSSGDRVNEQFF. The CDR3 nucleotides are TGTGCCAGCAGTTCTGGGGACAGGGTCAATGAGCAGTTCTTC.

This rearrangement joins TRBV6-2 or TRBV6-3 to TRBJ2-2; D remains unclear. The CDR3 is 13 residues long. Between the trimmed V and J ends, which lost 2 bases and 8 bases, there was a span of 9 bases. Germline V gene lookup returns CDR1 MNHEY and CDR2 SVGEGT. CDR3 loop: CASSYPDLGELFF. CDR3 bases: TGTGCCAGCAGTTACCCGGATCTGGGGGAGCTGTTTTTT.

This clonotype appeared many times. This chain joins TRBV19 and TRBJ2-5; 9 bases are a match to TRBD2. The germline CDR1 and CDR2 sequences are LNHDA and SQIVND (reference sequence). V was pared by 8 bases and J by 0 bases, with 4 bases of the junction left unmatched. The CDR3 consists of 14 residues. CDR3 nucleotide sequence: TGTGCCAGTGGGACTAGCTTCTACCAAGAGACCCAGTACTTC. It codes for CASGTSFYQETQYF.

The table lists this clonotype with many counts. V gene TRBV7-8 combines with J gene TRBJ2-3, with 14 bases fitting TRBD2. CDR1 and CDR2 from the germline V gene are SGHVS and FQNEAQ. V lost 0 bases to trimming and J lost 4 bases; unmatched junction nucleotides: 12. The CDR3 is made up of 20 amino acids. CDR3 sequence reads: CASSLALGTSGGPLADTQYF. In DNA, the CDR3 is TGTGCCAGCAGCTTAGCGCTAGGGACTAGCGGGGGCCCATTAGCAGATACGCAGTATTTT.

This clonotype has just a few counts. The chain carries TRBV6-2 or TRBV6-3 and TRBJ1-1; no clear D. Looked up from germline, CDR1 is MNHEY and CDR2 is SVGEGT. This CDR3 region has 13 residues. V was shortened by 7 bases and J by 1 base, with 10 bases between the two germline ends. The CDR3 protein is CASIPGRNTEAFF. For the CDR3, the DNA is TGTGCCAGCATCCCGGGTAGGAACACTGAAGCTTTCTTT.